This T cell receptor beta chain originates from a study of blood T cell repertoires in COVID-19. The protocol was immunoSEQ multiplex PCR, while the TCRdb copy is restricted to in-frame clones and leaves out a portion. The table records some 220,000 clones, approximately 83% of them present only once. V lost 5 bases, J lost 4 bases, and 6 bases lay in between. Looked up from germline, CDR1 is DFQATT and CDR2 is SNEGSKA (reference sequence). The CDR3 runs 10 residues. This TCR was recovered from a woman aged 40 to 50 with acute COVID-19. The specimen was PBMCs or T cells enriched from blood (not recorded which). This rearrangement joins TRBV20-1 to TRBJ2-7, with no clear D. The CDR3 bases are TGCAGTGCTCGAACATACGAGCAGTACTTC. Translated, it gives CSARTYEQYF.